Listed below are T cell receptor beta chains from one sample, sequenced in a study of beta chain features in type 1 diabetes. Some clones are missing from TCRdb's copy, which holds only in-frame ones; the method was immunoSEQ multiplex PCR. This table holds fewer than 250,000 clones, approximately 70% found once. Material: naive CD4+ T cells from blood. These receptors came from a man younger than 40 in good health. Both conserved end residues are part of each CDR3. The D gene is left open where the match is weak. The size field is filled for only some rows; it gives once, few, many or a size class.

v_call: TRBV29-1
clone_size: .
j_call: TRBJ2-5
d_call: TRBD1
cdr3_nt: TGCAGCGTTGGGGACAGGGCGCTCAAAGAGACCCAGTACTTC
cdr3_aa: CSVGDRALKETQYF

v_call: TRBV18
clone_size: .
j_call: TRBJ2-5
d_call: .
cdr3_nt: TGTGCCAGCTCACCACCTGGGGAGACCCAGTACTTC
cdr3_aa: CASSPPGETQYF

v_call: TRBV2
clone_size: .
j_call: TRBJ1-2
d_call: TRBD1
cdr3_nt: TGTGCCAGCAGGACTGGGACAGCCCTCGGGGATGGCTACACCTTC
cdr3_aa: CASRTGTALGDGYTF

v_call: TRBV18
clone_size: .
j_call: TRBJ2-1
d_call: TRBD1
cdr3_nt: TGTGCCAGCTCACCAGGGACAGCCTTCTACAATGAGCAGTTCTTC
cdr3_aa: CASSPGTAFYNEQFF

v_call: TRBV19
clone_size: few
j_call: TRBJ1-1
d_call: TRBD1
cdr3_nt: TGTGCCAGTAGTAGAGGGGGCCAGGGGCAGGACACTGAAGCTTTCTTT
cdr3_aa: CASSRGGQGQDTEAFF

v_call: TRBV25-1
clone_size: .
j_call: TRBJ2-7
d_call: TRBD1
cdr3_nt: TGTGCCAGCAGAAGGGGGCTCGAGCAGTACTTC
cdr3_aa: CASRRGLEQYF

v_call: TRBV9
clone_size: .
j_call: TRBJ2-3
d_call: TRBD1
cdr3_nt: TGTGCCAGCAGCCCCCGACAGGGCCTCACAGATACGCAGTATTTT
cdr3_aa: CASSPRQGLTDTQYF

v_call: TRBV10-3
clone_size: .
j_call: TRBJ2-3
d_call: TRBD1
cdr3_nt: TGTGCCACCACCGGGACAGGGGCCGATACGCAGTATTTT
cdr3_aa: CATTGTGADTQYF

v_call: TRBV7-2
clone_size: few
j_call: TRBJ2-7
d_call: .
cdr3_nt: TGTGCCAGCAGCCAGGAGGGGTTGACCCTCTACGAGCAGTACTTC
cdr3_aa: CASSQEGLTLYEQYF

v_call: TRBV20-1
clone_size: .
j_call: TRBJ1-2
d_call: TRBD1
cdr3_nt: TGCAGTGCAGGGACAGGGTATGGCTACACCTTC
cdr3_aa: CSAGTGYGYTF

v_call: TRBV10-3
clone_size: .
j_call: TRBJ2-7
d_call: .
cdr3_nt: TGTGCCATTGCTAGCCAGTACGAGCAGTACTTC
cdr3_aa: CAIASQYEQYF

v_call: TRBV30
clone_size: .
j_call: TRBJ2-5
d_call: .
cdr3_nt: TGTGCCTGGAGTGACCCACCAGTACAAGAGACCCAGTACTTC
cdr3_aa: CAWSDPPVQETQYF

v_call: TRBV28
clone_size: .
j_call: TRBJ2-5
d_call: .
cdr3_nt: TGTGCCAGCAGTTCCCAGACTATAAGGGAGACCCAGTACTTC
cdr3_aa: CASSSQTIRETQYF

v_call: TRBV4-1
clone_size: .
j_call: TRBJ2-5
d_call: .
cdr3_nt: TGCGCCAGCAGCCAAGAACAGGCCCTCTTGACCCAGTACTTC
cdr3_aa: CASSQEQALLTQYF

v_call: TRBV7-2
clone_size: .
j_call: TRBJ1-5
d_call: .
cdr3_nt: TGTGCCAGCAGCTTCACGACCAGCAATCAGCCCCAGCATTTT
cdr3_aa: CASSFTTSNQPQHF

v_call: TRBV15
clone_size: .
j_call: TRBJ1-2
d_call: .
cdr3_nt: TGTGCCACCAGCAGTCTAGGGGGTGATCTCACCTTC
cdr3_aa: CATSSLGGDLTF

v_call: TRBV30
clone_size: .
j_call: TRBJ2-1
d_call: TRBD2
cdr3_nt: TGTGCCTATTCGGGGCTAGCGGGATACAATGAGCAGTTCTTC
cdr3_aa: CAYSGLAGYNEQFF

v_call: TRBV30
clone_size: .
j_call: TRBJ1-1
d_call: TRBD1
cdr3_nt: TGTGCCTGGAGTAACAGGGGACTTGAAGCTTTCTTT
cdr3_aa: CAWSNRGLEAFF

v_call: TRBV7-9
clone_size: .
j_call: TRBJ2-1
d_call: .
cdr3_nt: TGTGCCAGCAGCGTAGAGGCATTGGGTGAGCAGTTCTTC
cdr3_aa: CASSVEALGEQFF

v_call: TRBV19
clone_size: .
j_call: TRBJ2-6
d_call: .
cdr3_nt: TGTGCCAGTAGTGTCCGACAGGTAGCTGGGGCCAACGTCCTGACTTTC
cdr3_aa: CASSVRQVAGANVLTF

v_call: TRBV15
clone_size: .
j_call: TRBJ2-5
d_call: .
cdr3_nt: TGTGCCACCAGCAGAGACCCCGGGACTCTTCAAGAGACCCAGTACTTC
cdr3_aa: CATSRDPGTLQETQYF

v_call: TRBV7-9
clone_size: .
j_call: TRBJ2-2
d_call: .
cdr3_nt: TGTGCCAGCAGCTCAAGGACGGGACCTCTCACCGGGGAGCTGTTTTTT
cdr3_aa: CASSSRTGPLTGELFF

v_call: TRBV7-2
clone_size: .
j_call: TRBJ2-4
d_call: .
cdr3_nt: TGTGCCAGCAGCCCCAAGGGGCGCCAGGCGAACATTCAGTACTTC
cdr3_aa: CASSPKGRQANIQYF

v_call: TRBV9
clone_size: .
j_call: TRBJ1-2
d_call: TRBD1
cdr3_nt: TGTGCCAGCAGCCCCGACAGGGACTATGGCTACACCTTC
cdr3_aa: CASSPDRDYGYTF

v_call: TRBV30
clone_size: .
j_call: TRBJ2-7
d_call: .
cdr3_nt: TGTGCCTGGTCCGCCACTGGGAACGAGCAGTACTTC
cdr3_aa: CAWSATGNEQYF

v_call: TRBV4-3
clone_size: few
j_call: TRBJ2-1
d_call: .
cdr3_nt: TGCGCCAGCAGCCAAGATAGGCCTACCAGGGCCCTCAATGAGCAGTTCTTC
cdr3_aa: CASSQDRPTRALNEQFF

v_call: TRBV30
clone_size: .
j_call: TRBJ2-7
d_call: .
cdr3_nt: TGTGCCTGGAGTGCTCACCGAACTAGTATCGGGTACGAGCAGTACTTC
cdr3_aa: CAWSAHRTSIGYEQYF

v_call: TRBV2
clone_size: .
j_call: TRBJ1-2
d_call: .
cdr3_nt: TGTGCCAGCAGTGAAGATACGGATGGCTACACCTTC
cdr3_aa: CASSEDTDGYTF

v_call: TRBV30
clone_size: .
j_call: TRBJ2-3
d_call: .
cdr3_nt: TGTGCCTGGAGTCCGGGAGCGGCAGATACGCAGTATTTT
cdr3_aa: CAWSPGAADTQYF

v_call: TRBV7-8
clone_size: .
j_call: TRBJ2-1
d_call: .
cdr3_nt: TGTGCCAGCAGCGTCTTAGAGGCAAGCTCCTACAATGAGCAGTTCTTC
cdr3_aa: CASSVLEASSYNEQFF

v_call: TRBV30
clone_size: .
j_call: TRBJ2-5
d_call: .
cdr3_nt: TGTGCCTGGAGTGGAGGACCCTACCAAGAGACCCAGTACTTC
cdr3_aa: CAWSGGPYQETQYF

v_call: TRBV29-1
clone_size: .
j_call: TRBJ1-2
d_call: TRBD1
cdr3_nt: TGCAGCGTTAACAGGGGAGTCGACTATGGCTACACCTTC
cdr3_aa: CSVNRGVDYGYTF

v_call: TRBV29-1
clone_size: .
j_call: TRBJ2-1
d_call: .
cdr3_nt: TGCAGCGTTGAAGATAGGGCAGCTTTGAGCTCCTACAATGAGCAGTTCTTC
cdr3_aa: CSVEDRAALSSYNEQFF

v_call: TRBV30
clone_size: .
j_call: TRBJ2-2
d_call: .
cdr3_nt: TGTGCCTGGAGTGTACAAAAGGAGCTGTTTTTT
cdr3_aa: CAWSVQKELFF

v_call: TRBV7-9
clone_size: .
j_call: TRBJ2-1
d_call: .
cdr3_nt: TGTGCCAGCAGCCTAACCGGGACGAGGAATGAGCAGTTCTTC
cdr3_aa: CASSLTGTRNEQFF

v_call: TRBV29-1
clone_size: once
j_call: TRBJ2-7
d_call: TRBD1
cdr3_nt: TGCAGCGTGACCCAAGGGGACAGCTACTACGAGCAGTACTTC
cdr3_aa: CSVTQGDSYYEQYF

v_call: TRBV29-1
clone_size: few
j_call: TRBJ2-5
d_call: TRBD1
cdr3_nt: TGCAGCGCCTGGGACAGGGGGCGCAAAGAGACCCAGTACTTC
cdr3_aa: CSAWDRGRKETQYF

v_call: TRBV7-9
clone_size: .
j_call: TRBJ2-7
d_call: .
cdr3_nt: TGTGCCAGCAGCTCCCAGGGGGGTAACGAGCAGTACTTC
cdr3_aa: CASSSQGGNEQYF

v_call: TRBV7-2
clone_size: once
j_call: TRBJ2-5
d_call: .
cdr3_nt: TGTGCCAGCAGACTAGGAACAGAGACCCAGTACTTC
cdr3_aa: CASRLGTETQYF

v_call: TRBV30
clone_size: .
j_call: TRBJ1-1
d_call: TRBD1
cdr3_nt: TGTGCCTGGAGGAGACAGGGAATAGATGAAGCTTTCTTT
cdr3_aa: CAWRRQGIDEAFF

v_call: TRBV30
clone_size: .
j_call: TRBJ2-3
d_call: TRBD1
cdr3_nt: TGTGCCTGGAGTGACAAGAGACAGGGGAGGCCAGATACGCAGTATTTT
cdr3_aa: CAWSDKRQGRPDTQYF

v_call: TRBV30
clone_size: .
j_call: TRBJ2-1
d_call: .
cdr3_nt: TGTGCCTGGAGTCGGATCTACAATGAGCAGTTCTTC
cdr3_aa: CAWSRIYNEQFF

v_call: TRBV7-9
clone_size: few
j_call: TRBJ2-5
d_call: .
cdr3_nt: TGTGCCAGCAGCCCACCAATAGAGACCCAGTACTTC
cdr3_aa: CASSPPIETQYF

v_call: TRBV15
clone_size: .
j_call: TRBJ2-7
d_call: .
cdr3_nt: TGTGCCACCAGCAGAGGGGTAGCGGCCTACGAGCAGTACTTC
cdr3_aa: CATSRGVAAYEQYF

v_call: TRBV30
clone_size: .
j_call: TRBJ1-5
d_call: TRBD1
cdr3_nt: TGTGCCTGGAGTACCACAGGGGGCCTTCAGCCCCAGCATTTT
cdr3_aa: CAWSTTGGLQPQHF

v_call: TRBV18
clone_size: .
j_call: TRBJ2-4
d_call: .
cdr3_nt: TGTGCCAGCTCCCCCACGGGGGACATTCAGTACTTC
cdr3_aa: CASSPTGDIQYF